This TCR beta chain was documented in a study of T cells after posttransplantation cyclophosphamide. Whole-study findings and limits: Later post-transplant blood repertoires were often dominated by donor CD8+ memory clones.

This CDR3 comprises 15 residues. From germline, CDR1 is SGDLS and CDR2 YYNGEE. Trimming shortened V by 4 bases and J by 5 bases, and 16 bases separated the two germline ends. In regard to this clone: The antigen remains unidentified.

Sequenced by immunoSEQ multiplex PCR; TCRdb stores in-frame clones only, minus some. The table includes 19,000 or so clones, nearly 99% detected once. The sequenced sample consisted of naive CD8+ T cells sorted from PBMCs. The chain couples TRBV9 to TRBJ2-1; possibly TRBD2 for D (6 bases). This sequence originates from a man in his forties or fifties in good health, CMV-negative, and a related stem cell transplant donor. CDR3: CASSSDRERHNEQFF. CDR3 DNA: TGTGCCAGCAGCTCTGATCGGGAGAGGCACAATGAGCAGTTCTTC.